The source of this T cell receptor (beta chain) is a study of identical twins. Study-wide findings and caveats: Invariant cells of the MAIT and iNKT types might have partly distorted the zero-insertion analyses. The more abundant beta clonotypes in cord blood had fewer insertions, and memory repertoires did not show this. Alpha sequences out of frame and shared by twins had excess low generation probability.

Comments on this clonotype: Antigen: not known.

Template switching added a universal primer binding site, and final cDNA carried unique molecular identifiers. From the 5' RACE reads, TCRdb called clonotypes with MiXCR, one entry per CDR3 protein. This repertoire shows approximately 470,000 distinct CDR3 sequences, more than 13% found once; its top ten account for over 0.5%. These sequences were also reported in another study, on yellow fever vaccine responses in identical twins.

The specimen was CD4+ T cells sorted from blood. This TCR derives from a woman aged 18-30 years in good health.

The chain's CDR3 is CASSLRGPTEAFF. CDR3 in DNA: TGTGCCAGCAGCTTAAGGGGGCCCACTGAAGCTTTCTTT. The rearrangement joins TRBV7-3 to TRBJ1-1, with a weak D call TRBD1 (6 bases). V was clipped by 1 base and J by 4 bases, with 7 bases between them. The CDR3 spans 13 residues. Germline V gene sequence: CDR1 SGHTA, CDR2 FQGTGA.